These 27 T cell receptor beta chains came from one sample sequenced in a study of graft-versus-host responses after intestinal transplantation. TCRdb's copy holds only in-frame clones and misses some; the assay was immunoSEQ multiplex PCR. The sample holds roughly 69,000 clones, 80% to 95% seen once. Specimen: bone marrow, collected nearly 750 days after intestinal transplantation. The receptors stem from a human patient who received an intestinal transplant, so some T cells may come from the graft donor.

The chain carries TRBV9 and TRBJ2-2, with D perhaps TRBD2 (6 bases). Germline V gives CDR1 SGDLS, CDR2 YYNGEE. V was cut by 0 bases and J by 0 bases, with 9 bases left in between. This CDR3 has 16 residues. The CDR3 nucleotides are TGTGCCAGCAGCGTAGAGTCGGGAGCGAACACCGGGGAGCTGTTTTTT. This encodes CASSVESGANTGELFF.

V usage is TRBV5-4 and J usage is TRBJ2-7; a possible D gene is TRBD1 (6 bases). Trimming removed 3 bases at V and 5 bases at J, with 24 bases between. The V gene's germline CDR1 is SGHNT and CDR2 YYREEE (reference sequence). CDR3 length: 17 residues. This chain's CDR3 is CASSSLTLQGVKDEQYF. The CDR3 region has the DNA TGTGCCAGCAGCTCGCTGACGCTACAGGGAGTGAAGGACGAGCAGTACTTC.

This rearrangement joins TRBV10-2 to TRBJ2-2, with 7 bases that match TRBD1. V was clipped by 6 bases and J by 7 bases; unmatched bases: 14. The CDR3 runs 16 residues. The V gene's germline CDR1 is WSHSY and CDR2 SAAADI. CDR3 region: CASRGQTGRAIGELFF. CDR3 bases: TGCGCCAGCAGGGGTCAGACAGGGAGAGCTATCGGGGAGCTGTTTTTT.

V and J are TRBV28 and TRBJ1-2; a possible D gene is TRBD1 (6 bases). Germline CDR1 MDHEN, CDR2 SYDVKM. Trimming cost V 1 base and J 7 bases, with 16 bases left between them. This CDR3 has 15 residues. In DNA, the CDR3 is TGTGCCAGCAGTTTATCCCCGCAGGGGCGGAGTGGCTACACCTTC. Protein product: CASSLSPQGRSGYTF.

The rearrangement uses TRBV2 and TRBJ1-6; D gene ambiguous. Trimming removed 3 bases at V and 6 bases at J, with 3 bases between. Germline values: CDR1 SNHLY, CDR2 FYNNEI. The CDR3 sequence is 12 residues long. Here the CDR3 reads CASSDGNSPLHF. CDR3 nucleotide sequence: TGTGCCAGCAGTGACGGTAATTCACCCCTCCACTTT.

The rearrangement joins TRBV5-4 to TRBJ2-4, with D perhaps TRBD1 (6 bases). The germline V gene has CDR1 SGHNT and CDR2 YYREEE (reference sequence). V was pared by 1 base and J by 0 bases, with 11 bases between. The CDR3 extends over 16 amino acids. The CDR3 nucleotides read TGTGCCAGCAGCTTGATGGGGGCATTAGCCAAAAACATTCAGTACTTC. It yields the protein CASSLMGALAKNIQYF.

V usage is TRBV18 and J usage is TRBJ2-5; D could derive from TRBD1 or TRBD2 (7 bases each). Trimming took 2 bases from V and 3 from J, leaving 10 bases between them. Germline-derived CDR1 and CDR2 are KGHSH and LQKENI. This CDR3 comprises 14 residues. The DNA of the CDR3 is TGTGCCAGCTCACCATCAGGGGGGGAAGAGACCCAGTACTTC. It translates to CASSPSGGEETQYF.

The chain links TRBV9 to TRBJ2-5; 9 nucleotides align to TRBD2. Losses at the gene ends were 2 bases for V and 2 bases for J; bases not matched to a gene: 4. Germline V gene sequence: CDR1 SGDLS, CDR2 YYNGEE. The CDR3 runs 15 residues. CDR3 loop: CASSVGLARQETQYF. Written as DNA, the CDR3 is TGTGCCAGCAGCGTTGGACTAGCGAGACAAGAGACCCAGTACTTC.

This chain connects TRBV19 to TRBJ2-3; 8 bases are shared with TRBD1. CDR1 and CDR2 from the germline V gene are LNHDA and SQIVND (reference sequence). CDR3 size: 15 residues. Trimming cost V 1 base and J 2 bases; bases outside gene matches: 2. CDR3 amino acids: CASSIAGGITDTQYF. The CDR3 coding sequence is TGTGCCAGTAGTATAGCAGGGGGCATCACAGATACGCAGTATTTT.

This rearrangement joins TRBV5-6 to TRBJ2-3; weak D call: TRBD2 (6 bases). The CDR3 is made up of 15 amino acids. Germline V gives CDR1 SGHDT, CDR2 YYEEEE. V was cut by 5 bases and J by 0 bases, with 13 bases left in between. The CDR3 region is CASRGGTFSTDTQYF. The DNA of the CDR3 is TGTGCCAGCAGGGGCGGGACCTTTAGCACAGATACGCAGTATTTT.

The chain uses TRBV5-4 and TRBJ2-5; D might be TRBD2 (5 bases). CDR1 SGHNT and CDR2 YYREEE come from the germline V gene (reference sequence). V was clipped by 0 bases and J by 5 bases, with 11 bases between them. The CDR3 runs to 14 residues. DNA for the CDR3: TGTGCCAGCAGCTTGGGGGCTAGCTGGGAGACCCAGTACTTC. Amino acids: CASSLGASWETQYF.

V usage is TRBV27 and J usage is TRBJ2-1; possible D gene TRBD2, 6 bases. Trimming pared 5 bases from V and 4 bases from J, leaving 21 bases between. This CDR3 contains 17 residues. Germline lookup yields CDR1 MNHEY and CDR2 SMNVEV (reference sequence). Written as DNA, the CDR3 is TGTGCCAGCAGTAGAGGGGACTTCCTCGAGGCGTACAATGAGCAGTTCTTC. It yields the protein CASSRGDFLEAYNEQFF.

The gene calls are TRBV29-1 and TRBJ1-2, with TRBD1 identical over 11 bases. The J segment lost 4 bases and the V segment lost 6 bases, leaving 10 bases of the junction unmatched. The CDR3 covers 15 residues. The germline CDR1 and CDR2 sequences are SQVTM and ANQGSEA. CDR3 amino acids: CSVRTGGGPLYGYTF. As DNA, the CDR3 is TGCAGCGTGAGGACAGGGGGCGGCCCCCTCTATGGCTACACCTTC.

This rearrangement joins TRBV11-2 to TRBJ2-1; the D is unclear. Germline loops: CDR1 SGHAT, CDR2 FQNNGV. CDR3 length equals 17 residues. Trimming pared 0 bases from V and 10 bases from J, leaving 22 bases between. CDR3 sequence: CASSLEFDTHSEKEQFF. In DNA form, the CDR3 reads TGTGCCAGCAGCTTAGAATTTGATACCCATTCTGAAAAGGAGCAGTTCTTC.

This chain connects TRBV15 to TRBJ2-1, with 8 bases fitting TRBD2. In germline, CDR1 is LNHNV, CDR2 YYDKDF (reference sequence). The CDR3 length is 14 residues. V lost 7 bases, J lost 2 bases, and 4 bases stayed unmatched. CDR3 DNA: TGTGCCACCACCCCGGGGGGGGCCTACAATGAGCAGTTCTTC. Amino acid sequence: CATTPGGAYNEQFF.

This chain uses TRBV15 with TRBJ2-3; TRBD2 agrees at 9 bases. Looked up from germline, CDR1 is LNHNV and CDR2 is YYDKDF (reference sequence). This CDR3 region has 16 residues. The ends lost 6 bases at V and 5 bases at J; junction bases unmatched: 12. In nucleotides, the CDR3 is TGTGCCACCAGAAGAAGGGGACTAGCCCGGAAAGATACGCAGTATTTT. This translates into CATRRRGLARKDTQYF.

This chain joins TRBV14 and TRBJ2-1; D gene unclear. Deletions cut 0 bases from V and 4 bases from J, with 7 bases between. CDR1 SGHDN and CDR2 FVKESK come from the germline V gene. CDR3 length: 14 amino acids. This chain's CDR3 is CASSQESSYNEQFF. The CDR3 DNA sequence: TGTGCCAGCAGCCAAGAAAGCAGTTACAATGAGCAGTTCTTC.

This chain joins TRBV18 and TRBJ2-7, with 8 bases aligning to TRBD2. The CDR3 sequence is 16 residues long. J was trimmed by 0 bases and V by 1 base; bases with no gene match: 5. From germline, CDR1 is KGHSH and CDR2 LQKENI. The CDR3 DNA is TGTGCCAGCTCACCACTCAAGCGGGAGACCTCCTACGAGCAGTACTTC. It is translated as CASSPLKRETSYEQYF. The variable domain in full, with the rest retrieved from reference TRBV18 and TRBJ2-7, is NAGVMQNPRHLVRRRGQEARLRCSPMKGHSHVYWYRQLPEEGLKFMVYLQKENIIDESGMPKERFSAEFPKEGPSILRIQQVVRGDSAAYFCASSPLKRETSYEQYFGPGTRLTVT.

The chain carries TRBV10-1 and TRBJ1-6; no clear D. V lost 6 bases to trimming and J lost 0 bases, with 9 bases between them. This CDR3 spans 15 amino acids. Germline CDR1 reads WNHNN; CDR2 reads SYGVQD (reference sequence). CDR3 sequence (DNA): TGCGCCAGCAGACCAATCAGCTCCTATAATTCACCCCTCCACTTT. Translation gives CASRPISSYNSPLHF.

This chain connects TRBV9 to TRBJ2-1; D uncertain. The CDR3 length is 13 residues. V lost 2 bases, J lost 5 bases, and 8 bases lay in between. In germline, CDR1 is SGDLS, CDR2 YYNGEE. The CDR3 region is CASSVGPDNEQFF. CDR3 DNA: TGTGCCAGCAGCGTCGGTCCAGACAATGAGCAGTTCTTC.

The rearrangement uses TRBV4-1 and TRBJ2-2; 7 nucleotides align to TRBD2. The germline gives CDR1 MGHRA, CDR2 YSYEKL. The CDR3 is 16 residues long. Trimming removed 1 base from V and 6 bases from J; junction bases left unmatched: 8. The CDR3 loop is CASSQVGLTSPGELFF. In DNA form, the CDR3 reads TGCGCCAGCAGCCAAGTCGGGTTGACTAGCCCCGGGGAGCTGTTTTTT.

The chain joins TRBV2 to TRBJ2-7; D unresolved. Germline V gives CDR1 SNHLY, CDR2 FYNNEI. CDR3 size: 14 residues. V shed 1 base and J shed 2 bases, with 9 bases lying between them. The CDR3 loop is CASSEVEIPYEQYF. The CDR3 coding sequence is TGTGCCAGCAGTGAAGTAGAGATCCCCTACGAGCAGTACTTC.

This chain links TRBV27 with TRBJ2-2; TRBD2 might be the D (5 bases). The CDR3 contains 14 residues. V lost 1 base and J 8 bases, leaving 11 bases between the germline ends. CDR1 is MNHEY, CDR2 SMNVEV, per germline (reference sequence). The CDR3 region has the DNA TGTGCCAGCAGTTTATATCGGGGTACTGGGGAGCTGTTTTTT. It is translated as CASSLYRGTGELFF.

Written as DNA, the CDR3 is TGTGCCAGCAGCGATAGCGGTAACGTCCCGTACTTC. Translation gives CASSDSGNVPYF. The rearrangement links TRBV5-4 to TRBJ2-4, with D possibly being TRBD2 (6 bases). Germline lookup yields CDR1 SGHNT and CDR2 YYREEE (reference sequence). CDR3 length: 12 amino acids. Trimming left V 4 bases short and J 15 bases short, with 17 bases between.

This clone appeared once. The V and J genes are TRBV18 and TRBJ2-5; D is possibly TRBD1 or TRBD2 (6 bases each). The ends were cut back, 0 bases at V and 5 bases at J, with 13 bases in the middle. The CDR3 sequence is 15 residues long. CDR1 and CDR2 from the germline V gene are KGHSH and LQKENI. The CDR3: CASSPPSGARETQYF. CDR3 nucleotide sequence: TGTGCCAGCTCACCACCATCGGGGGCGAGGGAGACCCAGTACTTC. The variable domain in full, completed from reference TRBV18 and TRBJ2-5, reads NAGVMQNPRHLVRRRGQEARLRCSPMKGHSHVYWYRQLPEEGLKFMVYLQKENIIDESGMPKERFSAEFPKEGPSILRIQQVVRGDSAAYFCASSPPSGARETQYFGPGTRLLVL.

J is TRBJ2-5 and V is TRBV6-6; the D is unclear. CDR1 and CDR2 from the germline V gene are MNHNY and SVGAGI (reference sequence). The CDR3 runs 12 residues. The germline V and J ends were trimmed by 0 bases and 5 bases, with 4 bases remaining between them. The CDR3 sequence: CASSYSVETQYF. CDR3 coding DNA: TGTGCCAGCAGTTACTCAGTGGAGACCCAGTACTTC.

This chain uses TRBV11-3 with TRBJ2-2; D perhaps matches TRBD1 (5 bases). The CDR3 extends over 16 amino acids. Trimming removed 4 bases from V and 0 bases from J, with 12 bases in between. In germline, CDR1 is SGHNT, CDR2 YENEEA. The CDR3 reads CASSSKTASNTGELFF. CDR3 sequence (DNA): TGTGCCAGCAGCTCCAAGACAGCCTCGAACACCGGGGAGCTGTTTTTT.